What follows describes a single T cell receptor (beta chain). The antigen remains undetermined. This sample is part of a study of cytomegalovirus exposure and HLA in healthy donors. Study results and limitations: Most TCRs appeared rarely, but some public TCRs recurred in many donors.

The PCR contained 60 Vbeta and 13 Jbeta primers. Clones were sequenced by immunoSEQ multiplex PCR, and TCRdb holds only the in-frame ones, with some missing. The sample lists around 84,000 clones, over 75% occurring once. The V end was cut by 1 base, the J end by 6 bases, with 15 bases between. The CDR3 spans 15 residues. Germline V gene lookup returns CDR1 SEHNR and CDR2 FQNEAQ (reference sequence). The chain carries TRBV7-9 and TRBJ1-2; D perhaps matches TRBD1 (5 bases). Sequenced input: PBMCs. The TCR was taken from a man in his fifties or sixties in good health and CMV-seronegative. In DNA, the CDR3 is TGTGCCAGCAGCTTAGGGACAACAGGAGGGCATGGCTACACCTTC. This codes for CASSLGTTGGHGYTF.